This entry concerns a single T cell receptor beta chain. PCR used 60 Vbeta primers and 13 Jbeta primers. Profiled with immunoSEQ multiplex PCR; TCRdb holds only in-frame clones, not every one. In the table there are roughly 200,000 clones, roughly four fifths of which are singletons. This sample was included in a study of cytomegalovirus exposure and HLA in healthy donors. The germline V gene encodes CDR1 KGHSH and CDR2 LQKENI. V dropped 1 base and J dropped 2 bases, with 11 bases sitting between them. CDR3 size: 15 residues. The sample was PBMCs. The clonotype originates from a man in his fifties in good health and CMV-seronegative. This chain joins TRBV18 and TRBJ2-5; maybe TRBD2 (6 bases). The CDR3 reads CASSPLYSGQETQYF. The CDR3 nucleotides are TGTGCCAGCTCACCACTTTATAGCGGTCAAGAGACCCAGTACTTC.